This is a list of T cell receptor beta chains from one sample in a study of blood T cell repertoires in COVID-19. The assay was immunoSEQ multiplex PCR, and TCRdb's table has in-frame clones only and misses some. The sample records approximately 160,000 clones, around 83% being singletons. What was sequenced was peripheral blood. The origin of the receptors is a middle-aged man with active or convalescent COVID-19. Each CDR3 is given with its conserved first and last residue. The D gene is left open where the match is weak. Size tells how often a clone was seen (once, few, many) or the class of an expanded clone, and some rows leave it out.

cdr3_length | clone_size | j_call | d_call | v_call | cdr3_nt | cdr3_aa
13 | - | TRBJ1-2 | TRBD1 | TRBV3-1/TRBV3-2 | TGTGCCAGCAGCCAAAGACAGGGGAGCGGCTACACCTTC | CASSQRQGSGYTF
17 | - | TRBJ1-3 | - | TRBV6-2/TRBV6-3 | TGTGCCAGCAGTTACAACCGACAGTCTCTTCTGGGAAACACCATATATTTT | CASSYNRQSLLGNTIYF
14 | - | TRBJ1-2 | - | TRBV2 | TGTGCCAGCAGTCGTCCCCGGGGTAACTATGGCTACACCTTC | CASSRPRGNYGYTF
19 | - | TRBJ1-2 | TRBD1 | TRBV19 | TGTGCCAGTAACCTCGGCGGGGGACAGGGGGGCCCCGCTAACTATGGCTACACCTTC | CASNLGGGQGGPANYGYTF
15 | - | TRBJ1-3 | TRBD1 | TRBV7-8 | TGTGCCAGCAGTAGAGACAGGGACTCTGGAAACACCATATATTTT | CASSRDRDSGNTIYF
15 | once | TRBJ1-3 | - | TRBV18 | TGTGCCAGCTCACCACCAGTCAGGGATGGAAACACCATATATTTT | CASSPPVRDGNTIYF
16 | - | TRBJ1-5 | TRBD1 | TRBV24-1 | TGTGCCACCCCCGGAACAGGGGACAGCAGGAGTCAGCCCCAGCATTTT | CATPGTGDSRSQPQHF
16 | - | TRBJ2-5 | TRBD2 | TRBV7-2 | TGTGCCAGCAGCTTCTCTAGCGGGACGGGGGGGGAGACCCAGTACTTC | CASSFSSGTGGETQYF
11 | - | TRBJ2-5 | - | TRBV18 | TGTGCCAGCTCACCTAGAGAGACCCAGTACTTC | CASSPRETQYF
16 | - | TRBJ2-5 | TRBD1 | TRBV24-1 | TGTGCCACCAGTGATTTCGTACAGGGGGCAGGAGAGACCCAGTACTTC | CATSDFVQGAGETQYF
14 | - | TRBJ2-7 | TRBD1 | TRBV5-1 | TGCGCCAGCAGACAGGGACAGGGGGTCGACGAGCAGTACTTC | CASRQGQGVDEQYF
11 | - | TRBJ2-7 | - | TRBV6-5 | TGTGCCAGCAGTCACAGATACGAGCAGTACTTC | CASSHRYEQYF
14 | - | TRBJ2-1 | TRBD2 | TRBV9 | TGTGCCAGCAGCGTTAGCGGGTCCGGCAATGAGCAGTTCTTC | CASSVSGSGNEQFF
16 | - | TRBJ2-3 | TRBD2 | TRBV25-1 | TGTGCCAGCAGTGCACCTACTAGCGGGAGAACAGATACGCAGTATTTT | CASSAPTSGRTDTQYF
16 | few | TRBJ1-2 | - | TRBV24-1 | TGTGCCACCAGTGACCACCGTCGGGACTGGGGCTATGGCTACACCTTC | CATSDHRRDWGYGYTF
14 | - | TRBJ2-3 | TRBD2 | TRBV6-2/TRBV6-3 | TGTGCCAGCAGTCGAGCGGGGAGCACAGATACGCAGTATTTT | CASSRAGSTDTQYF
18 | - | TRBJ2-3 | TRBD2 | TRBV19 | TGTGCCAGTAGTATTCTCGCTAGCGGGGGGATAAGCACAGATACGCAGTATTTT | CASSILASGGISTDTQYF
15 | - | TRBJ2-1 | TRBD1 | TRBV19 | TGTGCCAGTAGTCCACAGGGGGCCACCTACAATGAGCAGTTCTTC | CASSPQGATYNEQFF
15 | few | TRBJ2-5 | TRBD2 | TRBV2 | TGTGCCAGCAGTGAGCTAGCGGGAGGTATTGAGACCCAGTACTTC | CASSELAGGIETQYF
11 | - | TRBJ2-1 | - | TRBV7-2 | TGTGCCAGCACCACGGCGGAGATTCAGTTCTTC | CASTTAEIQFF
11 | - | TRBJ2-1 | - | TRBV30 | TGTGCCTGGAGTCCGATTCGGGAGCAGTTCTTC | CAWSPIREQFF
15 | - | TRBJ1-1 | TRBD1 | TRBV30 | TGTGCCTGGAGTCCCCGGGACAGGGAATCATCTGAAGCTTTCTTT | CAWSPRDRESSEAFF
16 | - | TRBJ1-1 | TRBD1 | TRBV19 | TGTGCCAGTAGTGTCCAGACAGGGGCGGGGAACACTGAAGCTTTCTTT | CASSVQTGAGNTEAFF
17 | once | TRBJ2-6 | TRBD1 | TRBV19 | TGTGCCAGTAGTGAAATCCAGGGGGCCTCTGGGGCCAACGTCCTGACTTTC | CASSEIQGASGANVLTF
15 | - | TRBJ1-1 | - | TRBV11-2 | TGTGCCAGCGCCCCGGGACTTTTAAGTAACACTGAAGCTTTCTTT | CASAPGLLSNTEAFF
15 | - | TRBJ1-6 | - | TRBV6-5 | TGTGCCAGCACCATGGGGGGGGTGGGTAATTCACCCCTCCACTTT | CASTMGGVGNSPLHF
15 | - | TRBJ2-7 | TRBD1 | TRBV11-2 | TGTGCCAGCAGCCCCCTAAGGACAGGCCTCTACGAGCAGTACTTC | CASSPLRTGLYEQYF
14 | - | TRBJ2-5 | - | TRBV3-1/TRBV3-2 | TGTGCCAGCAGCTTCGCCGGGACACGAGAGACCCAGTACTTC | CASSFAGTRETQYF
15 | few | TRBJ1-5 | TRBD1 | TRBV28 | TGTGCCAGCAGCCCAGGGACAGGGCGCAATCAGCCCCAGCATTTT | CASSPGTGRNQPQHF
16 | few | TRBJ1-2 | TRBD1 | TRBV6-2/TRBV6-3 | TGTGCCAGCAGTTACGCCCGGACAGGGGGCGGCTATGGCTACACCTTC | CASSYARTGGGYGYTF
13 | - | TRBJ2-7 | - | TRBV27 | TGTGCCAGCAGTTTTTTCGGGCGGGACGAGCAGTACTTC | CASSFFGRDEQYF
14 | - | TRBJ1-1 | - | TRBV19 | TGTGCCACGAACCCCGCAGGAGGGTATACTGAAGCTTTCTTT | CATNPAGGYTEAFF